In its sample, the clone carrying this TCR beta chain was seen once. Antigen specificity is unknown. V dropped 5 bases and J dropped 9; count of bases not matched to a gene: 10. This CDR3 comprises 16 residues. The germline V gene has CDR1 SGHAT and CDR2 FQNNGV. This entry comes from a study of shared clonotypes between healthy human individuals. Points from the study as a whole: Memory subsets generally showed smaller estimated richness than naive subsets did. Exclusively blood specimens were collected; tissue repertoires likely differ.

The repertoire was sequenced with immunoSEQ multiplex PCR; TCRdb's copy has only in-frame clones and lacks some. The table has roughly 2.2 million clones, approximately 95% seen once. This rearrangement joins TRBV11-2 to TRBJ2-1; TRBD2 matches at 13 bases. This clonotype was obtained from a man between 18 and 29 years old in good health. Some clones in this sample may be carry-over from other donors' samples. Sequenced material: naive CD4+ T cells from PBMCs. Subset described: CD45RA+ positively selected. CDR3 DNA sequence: TGTGCCAGCAGCAAAGGAGGGACTAGCGGGAATGGTGAGCAGTTCTTC. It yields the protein CASSKGGTSGNGEQFF.